This entry concerns a single T cell receptor (beta chain). The source of the sample is a study of blood T cell repertoires in COVID-19. Study details: Donors in the United States, Italy and Spain gave samples during acute or convalescent COVID-19.

Those who participated ranged in age from roughly 18 to 90 years and resided in about two dozen US areas. Cohorts were based on clinical histories the participants reported. The authors' processing: Cell counts per sample came from amplifying reference gene primers. Assay: immunoSEQ multiplex PCR; the TCRdb copy retains only in-frame clones and omits some. D and trimming were read from the DNA, whereas the V and J calls and clone size are those reported in that table. The sample shows 250,000 or so clones, approximately 86% of them seen only once. The receptor was derived from a woman in her twenties or thirties with acute COVID-19. Sequences were obtained from PBMCs or T cells enriched from blood (not recorded which).

The CDR3 DNA sequence: TGTGCCAGTAGTATGGGAGTTTTCGCCTACGAGCAGTACTTC. The encoded protein is CASSMGVFAYEQYF. The chain combines TRBV19 with TRBJ2-7, with D possibly matching TRBD2 (5 bases). The CDR3 is 14 residues long. Germline V lookup: CDR1 LNHDA, CDR2 SQIVND (reference sequence). Trimming removed 3 bases at V and 2 bases at J, with 11 bases between.